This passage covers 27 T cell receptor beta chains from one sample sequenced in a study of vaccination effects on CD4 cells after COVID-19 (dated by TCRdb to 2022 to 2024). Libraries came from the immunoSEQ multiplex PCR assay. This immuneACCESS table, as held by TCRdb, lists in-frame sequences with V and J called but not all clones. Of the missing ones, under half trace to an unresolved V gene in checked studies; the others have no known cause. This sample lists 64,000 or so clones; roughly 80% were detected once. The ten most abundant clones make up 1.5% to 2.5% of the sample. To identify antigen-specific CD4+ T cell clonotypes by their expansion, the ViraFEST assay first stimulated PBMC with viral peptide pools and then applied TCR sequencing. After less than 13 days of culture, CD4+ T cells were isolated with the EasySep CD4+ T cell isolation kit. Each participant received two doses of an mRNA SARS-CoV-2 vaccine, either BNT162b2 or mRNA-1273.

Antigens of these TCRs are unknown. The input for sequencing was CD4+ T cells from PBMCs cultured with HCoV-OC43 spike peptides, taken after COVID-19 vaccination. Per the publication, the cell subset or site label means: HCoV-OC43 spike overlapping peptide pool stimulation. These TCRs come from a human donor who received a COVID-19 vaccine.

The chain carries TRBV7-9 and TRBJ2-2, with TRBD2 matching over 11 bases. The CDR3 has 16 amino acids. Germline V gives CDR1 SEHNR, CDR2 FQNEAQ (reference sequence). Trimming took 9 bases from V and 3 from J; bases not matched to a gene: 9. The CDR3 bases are TGTGCCAGAGGGACTAGCGGCGCCTGGGACACCGGGGAGCTGTTTTTT. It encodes CARGTSGAWDTGELFF.

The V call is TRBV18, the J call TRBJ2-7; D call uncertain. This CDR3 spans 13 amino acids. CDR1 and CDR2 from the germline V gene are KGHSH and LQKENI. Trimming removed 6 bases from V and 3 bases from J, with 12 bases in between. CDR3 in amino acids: CASSYLVDYEQYV. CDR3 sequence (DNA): TGTGCCAGCTCCTATCTGGTGGACTACGAGCAGTACGTC.

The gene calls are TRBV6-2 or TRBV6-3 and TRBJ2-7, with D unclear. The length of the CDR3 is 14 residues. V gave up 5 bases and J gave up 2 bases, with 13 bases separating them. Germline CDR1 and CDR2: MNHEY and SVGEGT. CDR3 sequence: CASSLSRLTYEQYV. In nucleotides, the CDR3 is TGTGCCAGCAGTCTCTCCCGACTTACCTACGAGCAGTACGTC.

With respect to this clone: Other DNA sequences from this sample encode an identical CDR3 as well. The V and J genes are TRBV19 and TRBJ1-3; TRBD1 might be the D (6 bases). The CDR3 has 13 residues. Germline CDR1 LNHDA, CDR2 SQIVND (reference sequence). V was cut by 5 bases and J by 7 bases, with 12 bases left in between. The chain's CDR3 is CASSRGAGNTIYF. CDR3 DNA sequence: TGTGCCAGTAGTCGGGGGGCCGGGAACACCATATATTTT. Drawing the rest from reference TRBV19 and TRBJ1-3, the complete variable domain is DGGITQSPKYLFRKEGQNVTLSCEQNLNHDAMYWYRQDPGQGLRLIYYSQIVNDFQKGDIAEGYSVSREKKESFPLTVTSAQKNPTAFYLCASSRGAGNTIYFGEGSWLTVV.

The CDR3 coding sequence is TGTGCCAGCACCCAGGGAATGCAAGGTGAAAAACTGTTTTTT. Translation: CASTQGMQGEKLFF. J is TRBJ1-4 and V is TRBV28, with a weak D call TRBD1 (5 bases). The CDR3 sequence is 14 residues long. Trimming took off 7 bases at V and 7 bases at J, with 16 bases between the two ends. Germline V gene lookup returns CDR1 MDHEN and CDR2 SYDVKM.

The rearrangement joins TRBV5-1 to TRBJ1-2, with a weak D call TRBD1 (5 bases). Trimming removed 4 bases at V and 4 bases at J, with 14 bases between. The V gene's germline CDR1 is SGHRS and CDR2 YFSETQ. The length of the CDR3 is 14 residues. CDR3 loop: CASSPGGISYGYTF. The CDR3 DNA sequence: TGCGCCAGCAGCCCCGGGGGTATTTCCTATGGCTACACCTTC.

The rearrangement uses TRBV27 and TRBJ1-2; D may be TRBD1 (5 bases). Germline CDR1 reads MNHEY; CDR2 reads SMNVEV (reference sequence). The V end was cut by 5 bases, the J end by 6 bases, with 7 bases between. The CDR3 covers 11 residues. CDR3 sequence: CASSPQDGYTF. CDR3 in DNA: TGTGCCAGCAGTCCACAGGATGGCTACACCTTC.

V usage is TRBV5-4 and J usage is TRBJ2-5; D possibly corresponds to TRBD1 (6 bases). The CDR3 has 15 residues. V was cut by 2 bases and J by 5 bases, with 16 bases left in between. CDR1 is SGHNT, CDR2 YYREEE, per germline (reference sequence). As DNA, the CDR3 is TGTGCCAGCAGCTTAGGCCTAACAGGGAAGGAGACCCAGTACTTC. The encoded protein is CASSLGLTGKETQYF.

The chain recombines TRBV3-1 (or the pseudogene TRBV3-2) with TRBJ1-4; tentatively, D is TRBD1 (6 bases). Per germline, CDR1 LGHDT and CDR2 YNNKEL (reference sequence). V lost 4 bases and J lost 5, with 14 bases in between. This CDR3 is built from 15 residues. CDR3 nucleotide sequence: TGTGCCAGCAGCCTCCAAGAGGGGGGGAATGAAAAACTGTTTTTT. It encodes CASSLQEGGNEKLFF.

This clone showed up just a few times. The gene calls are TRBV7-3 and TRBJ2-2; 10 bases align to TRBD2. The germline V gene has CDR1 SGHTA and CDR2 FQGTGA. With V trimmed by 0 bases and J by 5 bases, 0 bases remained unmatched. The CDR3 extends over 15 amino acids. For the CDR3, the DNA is TGTGCCAGCAGCTTAACGACTAGCGGGACCGGGGAGCTGTTTTTT. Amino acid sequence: CASSLTTSGTGELFF.

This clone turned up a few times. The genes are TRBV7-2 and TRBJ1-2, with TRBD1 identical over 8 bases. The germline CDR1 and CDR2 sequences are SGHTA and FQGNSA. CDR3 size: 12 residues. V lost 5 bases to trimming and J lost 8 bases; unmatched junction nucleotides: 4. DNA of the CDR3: TGTGCCAGCAGCCAGACAGGGGAAGGCTACACCTTC. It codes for CASSQTGEGYTF.

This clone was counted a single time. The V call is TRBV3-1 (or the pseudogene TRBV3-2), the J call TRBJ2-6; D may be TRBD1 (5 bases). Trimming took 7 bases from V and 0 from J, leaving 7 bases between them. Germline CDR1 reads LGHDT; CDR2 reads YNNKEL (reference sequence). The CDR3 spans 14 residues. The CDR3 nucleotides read TGTGCCAGCACTCAGGGCTCTGGGGCCAACGTCCTGACTTTC. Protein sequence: CASTQGSGANVLTF.

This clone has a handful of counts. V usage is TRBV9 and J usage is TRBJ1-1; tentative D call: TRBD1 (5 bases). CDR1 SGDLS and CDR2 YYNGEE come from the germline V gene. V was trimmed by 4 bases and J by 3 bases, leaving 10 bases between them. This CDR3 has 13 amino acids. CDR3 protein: CASSRGGDTEAFF. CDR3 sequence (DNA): TGTGCCAGCAGCCGAGGAGGGGACACTGAAGCTTTCTTT.

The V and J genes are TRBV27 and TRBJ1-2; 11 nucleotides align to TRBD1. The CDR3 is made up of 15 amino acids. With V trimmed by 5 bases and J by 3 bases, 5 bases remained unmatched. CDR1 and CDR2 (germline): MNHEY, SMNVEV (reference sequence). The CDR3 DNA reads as TGTGCCAGCAGTGCGTCGGACAGGGGGCACTATGGCTACACCTTC. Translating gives CASSASDRGHYGYTF.

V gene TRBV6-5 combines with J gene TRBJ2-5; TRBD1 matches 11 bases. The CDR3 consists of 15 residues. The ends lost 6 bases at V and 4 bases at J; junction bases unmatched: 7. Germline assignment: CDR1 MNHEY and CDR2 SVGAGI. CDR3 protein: CASSATGTGGETQYF. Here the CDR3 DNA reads TGTGCCAGCAGCGCCACCGGGACAGGGGGAGAGACCCAGTACTTC.

In nucleotides, the CDR3 is TGTGCCAGCAGTTCCACGGATCTGGGGGAGCAGTACGTC. Translation: CASSSTDLGEQYV. The J gene is TRBJ2-7, the V gene TRBV6-2 or TRBV6-3; D remains ambiguous. Germline CDR1 is MNHEY and CDR2 is SVGEGT. The CDR3 has 13 residues. V was shortened by 4 bases and J by 7 bases, with 14 bases between the two germline ends.

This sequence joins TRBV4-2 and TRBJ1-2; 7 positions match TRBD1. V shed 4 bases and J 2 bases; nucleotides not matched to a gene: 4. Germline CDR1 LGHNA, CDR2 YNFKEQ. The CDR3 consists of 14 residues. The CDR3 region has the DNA TGTGCCAGCAGCCGGGGACAGTCCAACTATGGCTACACCTTC. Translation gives CASSRGQSNYGYTF.

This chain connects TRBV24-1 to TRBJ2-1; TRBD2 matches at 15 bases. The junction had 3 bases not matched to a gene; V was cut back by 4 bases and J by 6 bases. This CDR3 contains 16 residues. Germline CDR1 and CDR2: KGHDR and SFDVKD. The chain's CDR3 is CATSDPGLAGGNEQFF. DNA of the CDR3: TGTGCCACCAGTGACCCGGGACTAGCGGGGGGCAATGAGCAGTTCTTC.

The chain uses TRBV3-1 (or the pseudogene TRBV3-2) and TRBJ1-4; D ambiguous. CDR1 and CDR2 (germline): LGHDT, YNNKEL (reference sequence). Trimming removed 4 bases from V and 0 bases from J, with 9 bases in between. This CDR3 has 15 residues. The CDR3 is CASSLWTTTNEKLFF. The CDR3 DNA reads TGTGCCAGCAGCCTGTGGACGACAACTAATGAAAAACTGTTTTTT.

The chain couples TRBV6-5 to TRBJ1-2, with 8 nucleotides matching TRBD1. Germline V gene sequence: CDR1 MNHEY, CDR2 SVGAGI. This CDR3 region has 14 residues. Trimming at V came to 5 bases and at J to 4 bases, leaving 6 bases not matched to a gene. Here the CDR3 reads CASSHRDRPYGYTF. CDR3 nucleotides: TGTGCCAGCAGTCACCGGGACAGGCCCTATGGCTACACCTTC.

DNA of the CDR3: TGTGCCAGCAGTGAAGTGGGAAGAGGGCGTCAGTACGTC. It codes for CASSEVGRGRQYV. The chain has TRBV6-1 and TRBJ2-7, with a weak D call TRBD2 (5 bases). Germline V gene data show CDR1 as MNHNS and CDR2 as SASEGT. V lost 1 base and J 10 bases, leaving 14 bases between the germline ends. The CDR3 loop spans 13 amino acids.

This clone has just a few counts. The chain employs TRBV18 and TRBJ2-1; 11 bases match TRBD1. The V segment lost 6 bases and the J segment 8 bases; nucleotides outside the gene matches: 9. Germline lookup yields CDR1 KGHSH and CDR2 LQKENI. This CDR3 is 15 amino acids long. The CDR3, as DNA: TGTGCCAGCTCGGGTTCGGACAGGGGGCGGTATGAGCAGTTCTTC. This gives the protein CASSGSDRGRYEQFF.

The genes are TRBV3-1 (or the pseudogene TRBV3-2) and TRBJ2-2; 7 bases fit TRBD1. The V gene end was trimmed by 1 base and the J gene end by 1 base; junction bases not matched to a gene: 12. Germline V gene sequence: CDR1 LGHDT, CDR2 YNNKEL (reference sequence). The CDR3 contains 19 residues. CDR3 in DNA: TGTGCCAGCAGCCAAGGACAGGGCTGGAATCATTGGAACACCGGGGAGCTGTTTTTT. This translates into CASSQGQGWNHWNTGELFF.

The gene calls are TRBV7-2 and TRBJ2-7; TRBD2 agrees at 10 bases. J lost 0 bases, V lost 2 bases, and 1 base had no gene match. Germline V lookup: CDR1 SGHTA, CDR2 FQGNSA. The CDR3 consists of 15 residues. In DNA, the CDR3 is TGTGCCAGCAGCTTACTAGCGGGAGCCTCCTACGAGCAGTACGTC. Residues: CASSLLAGASYEQYV.

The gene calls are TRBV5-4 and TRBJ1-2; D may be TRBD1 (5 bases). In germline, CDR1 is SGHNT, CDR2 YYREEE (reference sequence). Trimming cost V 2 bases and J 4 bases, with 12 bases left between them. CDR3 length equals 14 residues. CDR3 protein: CASSFLPGLYGYTF. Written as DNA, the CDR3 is TGTGCCAGCAGCTTTCTGCCAGGGCTCTATGGCTACACCTTC.

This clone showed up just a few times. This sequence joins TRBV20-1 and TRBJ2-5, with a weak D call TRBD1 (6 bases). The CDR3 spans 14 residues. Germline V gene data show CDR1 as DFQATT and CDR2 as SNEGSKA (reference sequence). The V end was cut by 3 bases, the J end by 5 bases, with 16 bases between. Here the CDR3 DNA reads TGCAGTGCTAGTCGGTACAGGGAGATGGAGACCCAGTACTTC. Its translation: CSASRYREMETQYF.

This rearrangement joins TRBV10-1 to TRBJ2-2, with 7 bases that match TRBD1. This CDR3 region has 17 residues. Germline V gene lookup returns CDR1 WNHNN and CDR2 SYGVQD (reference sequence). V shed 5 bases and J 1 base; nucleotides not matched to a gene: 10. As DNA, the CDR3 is TGCGCCAGCAGTCCCATCTCCGGGACAGAGAACACCGGGGAGCTGTTTTTT. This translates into CASSPISGTENTGELFF.